The text below deals with one T cell receptor beta chain. Its antigen is not identified. It was by 5'RACE template switching with UMIs that TCR beta cDNA was made. TCRdb reprocessed the 5' RACE reads, keeping one entry per CDR3 protein, no DNA. There are 450,000 to 600,000 distinct CDR3 sequences in the sample, with approximately 3.6% held by the top ten. This specimen comes from a study of T cells expressing NK-cell markers. In the study overall: Sorted CD3+CD56-NKG2C+, CD3+CD56+NKG2C+ and CD3+CD56+NKG2C- T cells supplied the TCR beta repertoires. Sequenced donors, eight in total, included seven who were HCMV-seropositive and one who was seronegative.

Germline CDR1 is SGHRS and CDR2 is YFSETQ. The CDR3 is 17 residues long. Study conclusions and caveats: What remained unclear was the HCMV specificity of expanded NKG2C+ T cell clones.

The sequenced sample consisted of blood T cells: a sorted CD56 or NKG2C T cell subset, CD4+ or CD8+ T cells, or bulk PBMC T cells (not recorded which). The rearrangement joins TRBV5-1 to TRBJ2-1; TCRdb's D gene call, TRBD1, goes unchecked for lack of DNA. The TCR comes from a man younger than 35 in good health. CDR3 sequence: CASSFPSTGGLVNEQFF.